These 2 T cell receptor beta chains were sequenced from one sample in a study of blood T cell repertoires in COVID-19. The protocol was immunoSEQ multiplex PCR, while the TCRdb copy is restricted to in-frame clones and leaves out a portion. The sample contains about 200,000 clones, approximately 83% of which appear only once. The sequenced sample consisted of peripheral blood. These receptors all come from a man in his 60s with acute or convalescent COVID-19.

CDR3 sequence (DNA): TGTGCCAGCAGTGAGAGAGTAGCGGGAGGGCGGGAGACCCAGTACTTC. It is translated as CASSERVAGGRETQYF. The chain has TRBV2 and TRBJ2-5; 11 nucleotides agree with TRBD2. Germline V gene sequence: CDR1 SNHLY, CDR2 FYNNEI. V shed 3 bases and J 5 bases; nucleotides not matched to a gene: 8. The CDR3 has 16 residues.

The chain couples TRBV9 to TRBJ2-2; D uncertain. The CDR3 contains 13 residues. Trimming stripped 1 base from V and 4 bases from J, with 5 bases between. Per germline, CDR1 SGDLS and CDR2 YYNGEE. The CDR3 sequence: CASSVPGTGELFF. DNA of the CDR3: TGTGCCAGCAGCGTACCCGGCACCGGGGAGCTGTTTTTT. The complete variable domain, with remaining parts taken from reference TRBV9 and TRBJ2-2, reads DSGVTQTPKHLITATGQRVTLRCSPRSGDLSVYWYQQSLDQGLQFLIQYYNGEERAKGNILERFSAQQFPDLHSELNLSSLELGDSALYFCASSVPGTGELFFGEGSRLTVL.